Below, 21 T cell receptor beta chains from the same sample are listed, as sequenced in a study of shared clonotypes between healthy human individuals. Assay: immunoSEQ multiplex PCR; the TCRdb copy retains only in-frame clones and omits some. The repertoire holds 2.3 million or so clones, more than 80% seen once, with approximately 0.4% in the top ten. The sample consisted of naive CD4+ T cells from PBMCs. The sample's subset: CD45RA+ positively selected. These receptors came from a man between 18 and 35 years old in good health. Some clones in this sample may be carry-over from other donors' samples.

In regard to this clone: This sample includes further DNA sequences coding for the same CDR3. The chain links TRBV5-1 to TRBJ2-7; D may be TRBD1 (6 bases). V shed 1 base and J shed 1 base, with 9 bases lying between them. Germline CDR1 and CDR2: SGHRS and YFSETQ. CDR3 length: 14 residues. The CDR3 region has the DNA TGCGCCAGCAGCTTGACAGGGAATTCCTACGAGCAGTACTTC. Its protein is CASSLTGNSYEQYF.

The DNA of the CDR3 is TGTGCCAGCAGTTGGTTGGCGGGAGGGCCGGGTGAGACCCAGTACTTC. It specifies CASSWLAGGPGETQYF. The chain employs TRBV27 and TRBJ2-5; 9 bases match TRBD2. The ends lost 4 bases at V and 5 bases at J; junction bases unmatched: 11. The CDR3 runs 16 residues. Germline assignment: CDR1 MNHEY and CDR2 SMNVEV (reference sequence).

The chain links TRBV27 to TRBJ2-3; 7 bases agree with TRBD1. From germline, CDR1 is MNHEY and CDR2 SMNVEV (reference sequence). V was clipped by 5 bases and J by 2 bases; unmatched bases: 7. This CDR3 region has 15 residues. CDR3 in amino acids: CASSPTGQATDTQYF. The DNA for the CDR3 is TGTGCCAGCAGTCCGACCGGACAGGCCACAGATACGCAGTATTTT.

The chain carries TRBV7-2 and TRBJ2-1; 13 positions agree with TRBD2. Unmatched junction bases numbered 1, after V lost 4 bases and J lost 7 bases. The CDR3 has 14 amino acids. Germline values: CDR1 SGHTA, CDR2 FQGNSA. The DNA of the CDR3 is TGTGCCAGCAGCTGGACTAGCGGGAGAAATGAGCAGTTCTTC. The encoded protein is CASSWTSGRNEQFF.

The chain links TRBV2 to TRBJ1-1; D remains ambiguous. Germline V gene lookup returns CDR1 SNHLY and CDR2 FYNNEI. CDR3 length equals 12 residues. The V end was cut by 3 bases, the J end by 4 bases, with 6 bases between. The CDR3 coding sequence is TGTGCCAGCAGTGACGCTCTCACTGAAGCTTTCTTT. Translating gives CASSDALTEAFF. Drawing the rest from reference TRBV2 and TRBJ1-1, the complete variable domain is EPEVTQTPSHQVTQMGQEVILRCVPISNHLYFYWYRQILGQKVEFLVSFYNNEISEKSEIFDDQFSVERPDGSNFTLKIRSTKLEDSAMYFCASSDALTEAFFGQGTRLTVV.

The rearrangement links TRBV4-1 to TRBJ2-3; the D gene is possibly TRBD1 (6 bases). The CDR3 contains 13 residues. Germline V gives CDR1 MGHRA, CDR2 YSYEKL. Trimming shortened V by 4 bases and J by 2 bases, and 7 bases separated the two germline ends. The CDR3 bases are TGCGCCAGCAGCCGGACAGTCACAGATACGCAGTATTTT. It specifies CASSRTVTDTQYF.

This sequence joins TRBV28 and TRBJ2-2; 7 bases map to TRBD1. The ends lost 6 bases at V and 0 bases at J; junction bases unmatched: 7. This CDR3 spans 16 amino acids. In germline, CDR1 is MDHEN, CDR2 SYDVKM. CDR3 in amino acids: CASRQMGTANTGELFF. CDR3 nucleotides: TGTGCCAGCAGACAAATGGGGACAGCGAACACCGGGGAGCTGTTTTTT.

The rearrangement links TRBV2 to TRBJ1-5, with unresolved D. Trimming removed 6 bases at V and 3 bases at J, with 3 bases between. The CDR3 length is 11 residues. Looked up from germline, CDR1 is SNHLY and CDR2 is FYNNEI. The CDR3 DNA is TGTGCCAGCAGAAACAATCAGCCCCAGCATTTT. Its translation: CASRNNQPQHF.

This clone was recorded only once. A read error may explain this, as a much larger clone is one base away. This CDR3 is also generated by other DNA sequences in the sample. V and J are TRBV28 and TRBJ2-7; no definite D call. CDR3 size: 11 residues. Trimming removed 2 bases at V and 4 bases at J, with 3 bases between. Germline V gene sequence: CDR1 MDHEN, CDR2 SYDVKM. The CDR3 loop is CASSLVYEQYF. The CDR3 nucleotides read TGTGCCAGCAGTTTAGTGTACGAGCAGTACTTC.

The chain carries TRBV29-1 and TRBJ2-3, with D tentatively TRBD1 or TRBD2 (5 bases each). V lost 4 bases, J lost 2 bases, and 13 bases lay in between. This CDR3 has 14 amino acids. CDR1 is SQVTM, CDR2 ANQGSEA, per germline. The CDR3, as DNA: TGCAGCGTTGCGGGACGGATGTCCACAGATACGCAGTATTTT. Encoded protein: CSVAGRMSTDTQYF.

DNA of the CDR3: TGTGCCAGCGGGGCTCTTAGCGGGAGTGCAGATACGCAGTATTTT. Translation: CASGALSGSADTQYF. The gene calls are TRBV7-8 and TRBJ2-3; TRBD2 matches 9 bases. J gave up 4 bases and V 8 bases, and 10 bases lay outside the gene matches. This CDR3 spans 15 amino acids. Germline values: CDR1 SGHVS, CDR2 FQNEAQ.

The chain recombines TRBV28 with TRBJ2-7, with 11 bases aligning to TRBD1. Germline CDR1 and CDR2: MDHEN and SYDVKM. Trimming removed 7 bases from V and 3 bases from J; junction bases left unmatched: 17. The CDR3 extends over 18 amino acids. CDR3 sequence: CASTAPPGTGGDSYEQYF. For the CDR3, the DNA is TGTGCCAGCACCGCACCCCCCGGGACAGGGGGTGATAGCTACGAGCAGTACTTC.

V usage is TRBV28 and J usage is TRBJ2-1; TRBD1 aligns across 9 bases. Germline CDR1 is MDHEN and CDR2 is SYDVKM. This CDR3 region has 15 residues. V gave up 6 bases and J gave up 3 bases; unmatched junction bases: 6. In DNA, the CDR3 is TGTGCCAGCAGCCCGAACAGGGGGCTCTACAATGAGCAGTTCTTC. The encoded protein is CASSPNRGLYNEQFF.

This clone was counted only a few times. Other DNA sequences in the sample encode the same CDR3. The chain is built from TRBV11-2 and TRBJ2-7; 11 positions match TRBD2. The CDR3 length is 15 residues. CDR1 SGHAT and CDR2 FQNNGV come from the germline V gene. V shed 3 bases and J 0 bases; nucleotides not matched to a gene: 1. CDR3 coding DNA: TGTGCCAGCAGCTTCACTAGCGGGAGCTCCTACGAGCAGTACTTC. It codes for CASSFTSGSSYEQYF.

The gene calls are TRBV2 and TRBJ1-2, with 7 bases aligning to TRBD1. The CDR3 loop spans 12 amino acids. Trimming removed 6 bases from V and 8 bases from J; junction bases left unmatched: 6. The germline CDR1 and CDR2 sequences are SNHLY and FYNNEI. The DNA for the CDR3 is TGTGCCAGCAGGGCGGACAGGAGGGGCTACACCTTC. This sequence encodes CASRADRRGYTF.

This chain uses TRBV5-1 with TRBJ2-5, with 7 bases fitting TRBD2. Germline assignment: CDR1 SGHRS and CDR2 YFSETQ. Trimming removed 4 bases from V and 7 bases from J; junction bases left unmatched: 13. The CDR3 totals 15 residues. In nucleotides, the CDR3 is TGCGCCAGCAGCCGGGGGGTAGAGGGATCTTGGACCCAGTACTTC. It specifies CASSRGVEGSWTQYF.

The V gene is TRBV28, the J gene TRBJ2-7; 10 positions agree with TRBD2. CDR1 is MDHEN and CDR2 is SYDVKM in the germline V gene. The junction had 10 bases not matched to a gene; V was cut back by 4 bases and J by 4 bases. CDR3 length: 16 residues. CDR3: CASSSSGRAGRYEQYF. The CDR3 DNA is TGTGCCAGCAGTTCCAGCGGGAGGGCTGGGAGATACGAGCAGTACTTC.

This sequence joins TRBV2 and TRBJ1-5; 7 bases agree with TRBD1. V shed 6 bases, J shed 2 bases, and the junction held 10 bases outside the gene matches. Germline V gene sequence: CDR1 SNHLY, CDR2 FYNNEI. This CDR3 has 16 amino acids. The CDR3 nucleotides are TGTGCCAGCAGCGGCCCCAGGGGGATACGCAATCAGCCCCAGCATTTT. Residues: CASSGPRGIRNQPQHF.

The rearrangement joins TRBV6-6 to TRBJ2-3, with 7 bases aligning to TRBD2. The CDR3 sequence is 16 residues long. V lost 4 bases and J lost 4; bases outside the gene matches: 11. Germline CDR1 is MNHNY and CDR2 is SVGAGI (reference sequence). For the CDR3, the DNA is TGTGCCAGCAGTTTTTGGGGCGGGAGAGGGGCAGATACGCAGTATTTT. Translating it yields CASSFWGGRGADTQYF.

The CDR3 DNA is TGCAGCGTCGTGGACAGACAGAACACCGGGGAGCTGTTTTTT. This translates into CSVVDRQNTGELFF. This chain connects TRBV29-1 to TRBJ2-2; D may be TRBD1 (6 bases). V was pared by 6 bases and J by 1 base, with 12 bases between. This CDR3 is built from 14 residues. Germline CDR1 is SQVTM and CDR2 is ANQGSEA.

The CDR3 coding sequence is TGTGCCAGCAGCCGACAGGGTGCCCCCCAATACGAGCAGTACTTC. Amino acid sequence: CASSRQGAPQYEQYF. The rearrangement uses TRBV6-6 and TRBJ2-7, with 7 bases matching TRBD1. CDR3 size: 15 residues. Trimming at V came to 6 bases and at J to 4 bases, leaving 12 bases not matched to a gene. The germline CDR1 and CDR2 sequences are MNHNY and SVGAGI (reference sequence).